This T cell receptor beta chain derives from a study of identical twins' blood T cells. All three twin pairs grew up together with likely shared infections and vaccines. One entry per CDR3 protein results from TCRdb running MiXCR on the 5' RACE reads. The table shows 400,000 or so distinct CDR3 sequences, with 25% to 35% occurring only once. The clonotype was recovered from a woman between 18 and 50 years old in good health. Source material: PBMCs.

The CDR3 sequence is CASSGPRTSADNEQFF. The CDR3 nucleotides are TGTGCCAGCAGTGGCCCCCGGACTAGCGCGGACAATGAGCAGTTCTTC. The chain is built from TRBV2 and TRBJ2-1; 9 positions agree with TRBD2. There are 16 residues in the CDR3. The ends lost 4 bases at V and 5 bases at J; junction bases unmatched: 9. Germline V gives CDR1 SNHLY, CDR2 FYNNEI. The full variable domain, with the rest looked up from reference TRBV2 and TRBJ2-1, is EPEVTQTPSHQVTQMGQEVILRCVPISNHLYFYWYRQILGQKVEFLVSFYNNEISEKSEIFDDQFSVERPDGSNFTLKIRSTKLEDSAMYFCASSGPRTSADNEQFFGPGTRLTVL.